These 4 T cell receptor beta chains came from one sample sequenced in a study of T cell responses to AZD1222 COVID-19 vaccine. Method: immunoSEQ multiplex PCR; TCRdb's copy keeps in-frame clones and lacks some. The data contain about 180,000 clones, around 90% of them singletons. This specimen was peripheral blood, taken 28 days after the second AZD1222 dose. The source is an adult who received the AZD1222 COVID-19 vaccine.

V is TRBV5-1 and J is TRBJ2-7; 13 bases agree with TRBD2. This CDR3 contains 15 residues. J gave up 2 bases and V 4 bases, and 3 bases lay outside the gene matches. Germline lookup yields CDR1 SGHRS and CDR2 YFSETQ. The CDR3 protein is CASSIGTSGTYEQYF. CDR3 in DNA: TGCGCCAGCAGCATTGGGACTAGCGGGACCTACGAGCAGTACTTC.

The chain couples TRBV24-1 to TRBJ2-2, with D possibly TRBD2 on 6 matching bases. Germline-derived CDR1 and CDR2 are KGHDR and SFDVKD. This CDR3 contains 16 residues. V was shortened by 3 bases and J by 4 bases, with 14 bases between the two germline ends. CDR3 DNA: TGTGCCACCAGTGATCCCCACATGGGGGGCACCGGGGAGCTGTTTTTT. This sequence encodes CATSDPHMGGTGELFF.

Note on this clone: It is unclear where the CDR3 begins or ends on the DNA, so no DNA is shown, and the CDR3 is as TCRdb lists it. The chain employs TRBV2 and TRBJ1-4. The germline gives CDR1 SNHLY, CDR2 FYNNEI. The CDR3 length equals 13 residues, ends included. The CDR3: CASFGPGREKLFF.

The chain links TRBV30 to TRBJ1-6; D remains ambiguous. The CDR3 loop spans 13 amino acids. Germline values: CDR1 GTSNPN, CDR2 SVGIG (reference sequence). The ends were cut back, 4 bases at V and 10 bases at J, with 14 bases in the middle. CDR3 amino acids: CAWTGRRESPLHF. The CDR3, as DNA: TGTGCCTGGACTGGCCGTAGGGAATCACCCCTCCACTTT. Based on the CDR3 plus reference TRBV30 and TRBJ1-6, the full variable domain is SQTIHQWPATLVQPVGSPLSLECTVEGTSNPNLYWYRQAAGRGLQLLFYSVGIGQISSEVPQNLSASRPQDRQFILSSKKLLLSDSGFYLCAWTGRRESPLHFGNGTRLTVT.